The 17 T cell receptor beta chains given below trace back to one sample, sequenced in a study of blood T cell repertoires in COVID-19. Measured with immunoSEQ multiplex PCR; TCRdb has only the in-frame clones, and not every one. The table includes 69,000 or so clones, about 84% detected once. The sequenced material came from peripheral blood. Receptors originate from a man aged 50-60 years with COVID-19, enrolled during active disease.

J is TRBJ2-5 and V is TRBV4-3, with 10 bases that match TRBD2. CDR3 size: 18 residues. The J segment lost 4 bases and the V segment lost 0 bases, leaving 11 bases of the junction unmatched. Looked up from germline, CDR1 is LGHNA and CDR2 is YSLEER. In nucleotides, the CDR3 is TGCGCCAGCAGCCAAGAGGCTAGCGGGGGCCCGGAGGGAGAGACCCAGTACTTC. This translates into CASSQEASGGPEGETQYF.

On this clone: An end of the junction differs from the germline gene, which may be a read error. The J gene is TRBJ1-6, the V gene TRBV5-5; D is ambiguous. Germline V gene data show CDR1 as SGHKS and CDR2 as YYEKEE (reference sequence). This CDR3 comprises 11 residues. The CDR3 nucleotides read TGTGCCAGCAGAACCGCAACTCTAGGCCCCTTT. It codes for CASRTATLGPF.

V gene TRBV7-9 combines with J gene TRBJ1-1; 11 positions agree with TRBD1. V was pared by 5 bases and J by 4 bases, with 3 bases of the junction left unmatched. Germline values: CDR1 SEHNR, CDR2 FQNEAQ (reference sequence). This CDR3 contains 14 residues. CDR3 in DNA: TGTGCCAGCAGCCGGGGACAGGGGGTCACTGAAGCTTTCTTT. It specifies CASSRGQGVTEAFF.

This sequence joins TRBV7-9 and TRBJ2-1; 14 bases agree with TRBD2. CDR1 and CDR2 from the germline V gene are SEHNR and FQNEAQ (reference sequence). The CDR3 has 16 amino acids. Trimming removed 5 bases from V and 8 bases from J; junction bases left unmatched: 8. CDR3 residues: CASSPGLAGVYYEQFF. The CDR3 coding sequence is TGTGCCAGCAGCCCGGGACTAGCGGGGGTATATTATGAGCAGTTCTTC.

The rearrangement links TRBV2 to TRBJ1-6, with D maybe TRBD1 (5 bases). The CDR3 consists of 14 residues. CDR1 SNHLY and CDR2 FYNNEI come from the germline V gene. Trimming took off 2 bases at V and 5 bases at J, with 7 bases between the two ends. CDR3 in amino acids: CASSEYRNNSPLHF. DNA of the CDR3: TGTGCCAGCAGTGAATACAGGAATAATTCACCCCTCCACTTT.

The V gene is TRBV4-1, the J gene TRBJ1-2; D uncertain. V was pared by 1 base and J by 7 bases, with 13 bases between. The CDR3 sequence is 14 residues long. Germline CDR1 is MGHRA and CDR2 is YSYEKL. The chain's CDR3 is CASSQVSGSGGYTF. CDR3 sequence (DNA): TGCGCCAGCAGCCAAGTGAGCGGGTCGGGTGGCTACACCTTC.

The chain links TRBV4-1 to TRBJ2-2; D is unclear. Germline values: CDR1 MGHRA, CDR2 YSYEKL. There are 14 residues in the CDR3. The V gene lost 3 bases and the J gene lost 0 bases, with 5 bases spanning the gap. For the CDR3, the DNA is TGCGCCAGCAGCCAGCCAGCGAACACCGGGGAGCTGTTTTTT. Translation gives CASSQPANTGELFF.

This chain links TRBV13 with TRBJ1-4; unclear D gene. CDR1 is PRHDT and CDR2 is FYEKMQ in the germline V gene (reference sequence). Trimming cost V 5 bases and J 0 bases, with 13 bases left between them. The CDR3 is made up of 16 amino acids. The CDR3 region is CASSRRFGATNEKLFF. The CDR3 DNA reads TGTGCCAGCAGCCGCCGATTTGGAGCAACTAATGAAAAACTGTTTTTT. The whole variable domain, remainder taken from reference TRBV13 and TRBJ1-4, is AAGVIQSPRHLIKEKRETATLKCYPIPRHDTVYWYQQGPGQDPQFLISFYEKMQSDKGSIPDRFSAQQFSDYHSELNMSSLELGDSALYFCASSRRFGATNEKLFFGSGTQLSVL.

V and J are TRBV6-5 and TRBJ1-2, with TRBD1 matching 12 bases. The CDR3 is 15 residues long. The ends lost 4 bases at V and 7 bases at J; junction bases unmatched: 7. Germline loops: CDR1 MNHEY, CDR2 SVGAGI. CDR3 residues: CASSLSGTGGFGYTF. CDR3 DNA: TGTGCCAGCAGTTTATCCGGGACAGGGGGCTTTGGCTACACCTTC.

The chain is built from TRBV7-3 and TRBJ2-2; D is perhaps TRBD2 (6 bases). The V and J ends lost 2 bases and 1 base respectively, with 11 bases between them. The CDR3 contains 16 residues. CDR1 is SGHTA and CDR2 is FQGTGA in the germline V gene. CDR3 amino acids: CASSLGGTGNTGELFF. The CDR3 DNA follows: TGTGCCAGCAGCTTAGGCGGGACCGGGAACACCGGGGAGCTGTTTTTT.

The chain uses TRBV9 and TRBJ2-2; perhaps TRBD1 as D (6 bases). The CDR3 totals 16 residues. V was pared by 4 bases and J by 3 bases, with 16 bases between. Germline loops: CDR1 SGDLS, CDR2 YYNGEE. CDR3 bases: TGTGCCAGCAGCCCGTCACGGCAGGGGCACACCGGGGAGCTGTTTTTT. Protein: CASSPSRQGHTGELFF.

Here the CDR3 reads CASSKETGDYGYTF. The CDR3 bases are TGTGCCAGCAGCAAGGAGACAGGGGACTATGGCTACACCTTC. The chain joins TRBV7-9 to TRBJ1-2; TRBD1 matches at 8 bases. CDR1 is SEHNR, CDR2 FQNEAQ, per germline (reference sequence). This CDR3 comprises 14 residues. The V and J ends lost 5 bases and 3 bases, in that order; junction bases with no gene match: 5.

The table lists this clone with a count of one. This chain links TRBV19 with TRBJ1-1; perhaps TRBD1 as D (6 bases). Deletions cut 2 bases from V and 7 bases from J, with 14 bases between. Looked up from germline, CDR1 is LNHDA and CDR2 is SQIVND (reference sequence). The CDR3 is 14 residues long. Here the CDR3 reads CASSITGPWGEAFF. CDR3 coding DNA: TGTGCCAGTAGTATAACAGGGCCGTGGGGTGAAGCTTTCTTT.

This rearrangement joins TRBV5-4 to TRBJ1-1; D unclear. CDR1 and CDR2 from the germline V gene are SGHNT and YYREEE (reference sequence). The V end lost 5 bases, the J end lost 3 bases, and 11 bases lay between the germline ends. The CDR3 sequence is 13 residues long. For the CDR3, the DNA is TGTGCCAGCAGTTCTGGGCGGGACACTGAAGCTTTCTTT. This sequence encodes CASSSGRDTEAFF.

The chain links TRBV6-5 to TRBJ1-2; tentative D call: TRBD1 (5 bases). This CDR3 comprises 13 residues. Per the germline V gene, CDR1 is MNHEY and CDR2 is SVGAGI. Deletions cut 6 bases from V and 8 bases from J, with 16 bases between. CDR3 loop: CASRYGTQSGYTF. The CDR3, as DNA: TGTGCCAGCAGGTACGGGACTCAGTCAGGCTACACCTTC.

The V gene is TRBV2, the J gene TRBJ2-7; tentatively, D is TRBD2 (6 bases). The end of the DNA aligns better with TRBJ2-1, so the J call may be wrong. Germline values: CDR1 SNHLY, CDR2 FYNNEI. The CDR3 has 15 amino acids. For the CDR3, the DNA is TGTGCCAGCAGACGGCCCCGGGGGTCGTACAATGAGCAGTTCTTC. Encoded protein: CASRRPRGSYNEQFF.

This clone was seen a handful of times. The CDR3 bases are TGCGCCAGCAGTCGAAGGGAGTATGGCTACACCTTC. Translating gives CASSRREYGYTF. V usage is TRBV23-1 and J usage is TRBJ1-2; D is uncertain. TRBV23-1 is an ORF, and what it does is uncertain. V was cut by 4 bases and J by 5 bases, with 8 bases left in between. This CDR3 contains 12 residues.